One and the same sample provided the 19 T cell receptor beta chains below, sequenced in a study of shared clonotypes between healthy human individuals. Produced via immunoSEQ multiplex PCR; TCRdb's table is partial and in-frame only. Of over a million clones listed, about 80% are singletons. The source material was memory CD4+ T cells from PBMCs. Subset specified: CD45RA-negative fraction. The receptors were gathered from a man in his late teens or twenties in good health. Some clones in this sample may be carry-over from other donors' samples.

This clone was observed a handful of times. This sequence joins TRBV2 and TRBJ1-1; D is unresolved. Trimming removed 9 bases at V and 2 bases at J, with 16 bases between. Germline V gene data show CDR1 as SNHLY and CDR2 as FYNNEI. This CDR3 contains 14 residues. CDR3 in DNA: TGTGCCAGTAAAAGCAATGGCCCTAACACTGAAGCTTTCTTT. Its protein is CASKSNGPNTEAFF.

The chain has TRBV7-2 and TRBJ1-2; 9 bases map to TRBD1. V was pared by 5 bases and J by 3 bases, with 4 bases of the junction left unmatched. CDR1 and CDR2 (germline): SGHTA, FQGNSA. The CDR3 consists of 14 residues. This CDR3 reads CASSIRTGDYGYTF. The CDR3 DNA is TGTGCCAGCAGCATCAGGACAGGGGACTATGGCTACACCTTC.

This clone occurred once. V gene TRBV7-3 combines with J gene TRBJ2-1; no definite D call. The germline gives CDR1 SGHTA, CDR2 FQGTGA. V gave up 5 bases and J gave up 6 bases, with 11 bases separating them. CDR3 length: 13 amino acids. The CDR3 reads CASSPAVRNEQFF. CDR3 DNA sequence: TGTGCCAGCAGCCCGGCGGTCCGCAATGAGCAGTTCTTC.

This chain links TRBV6-1 with TRBJ1-5, with a tentative D call TRBD1 (5 bases). CDR1 is MNHNS, CDR2 SASEGT, per germline. The CDR3 is 20 residues long. V lost 4 bases and J 0 bases, leaving 25 bases between the germline ends. CDR3 DNA: TGTGCCAGCAGTGCCCATATCGGGGGGGATTCACACCGTAGCAATCAGCCCCAGCATTTT. It yields the protein CASSAHIGGDSHRSNQPQHF.

The chain couples TRBV6-6 to TRBJ2-5, with 7 bases matching TRBD1. Germline V gene sequence: CDR1 MNHNY, CDR2 SVGAGI (reference sequence). V lost 2 bases to trimming and J lost 5 bases; unmatched junction nucleotides: 2. CDR3 size: 13 residues. DNA for the CDR3: TGTGCCAGCAGTTACGTAGGGGGCGAGACCCAGTACTTC. Protein: CASSYVGGETQYF.

There are a few counts of this clone. As DNA, the CDR3 is TGCGCCAGCAGCCAAGGAGGACAGCACAATGAGCAGTTCTTC. This codes for CASSQGGQHNEQFF. The gene calls are TRBV4-1 and TRBJ2-1, with TRBD1 as a possible D gene (6 bases). CDR1 and CDR2 from the germline V gene are MGHRA and YSYEKL. CDR3 length: 14 amino acids. Trimming cost V 1 base and J 5 bases, with 9 bases left between them.

The chain links TRBV27 to TRBJ2-7; D is undetermined. V lost 0 bases to trimming and J lost 4 bases, with 16 bases between them. Germline V lookup: CDR1 MNHEY, CDR2 SMNVEV (reference sequence). The CDR3 is 16 residues long. CDR3 residues: CASSLSAARITYEQYF. CDR3 coding DNA: TGTGCCAGCAGTTTATCGGCGGCTAGAATCACATACGAGCAGTACTTC.

The V gene is TRBV25-1, the J gene TRBJ1-6; maybe TRBD1 (5 bases). Looked up from germline, CDR1 is MGHDK and CDR2 is SYGVNS. CDR3 length: 15 amino acids. The germline V and J ends were trimmed by 3 bases and 13 bases, with 19 bases remaining between them. The CDR3 sequence: CASSESPGRLGPLHF. The CDR3 DNA reads TGTGCCAGCAGTGAGAGCCCGGGACGCCTCGGGCCCCTCCACTTT. The full variable domain, its missing parts supplied by reference TRBV25-1 and TRBJ1-6, is EADIYQTPRYLVIGTGKKITLECSQTMGHDKMYWYQQDPGMELHLIHYSYGVNSTEKGDLSSESTVSRIRTEHFPLTLESARPSHTSQYLCASSESPGRLGPLHFGNGTRLTVT.

This clone was found a few times. This chain links TRBV9 with TRBJ2-7; D is perhaps TRBD1 (6 bases). V was shortened by 3 bases and J by 3 bases, with 7 bases between the two germline ends. Germline V gives CDR1 SGDLS, CDR2 YYNGEE. This CDR3 comprises 12 residues. The CDR3 is CASSARGYEQYF. Here the CDR3 DNA reads TGTGCCAGCAGCGCCAGGGGCTACGAGCAGTACTTC.

The chain links TRBV5-1 to TRBJ2-3, with no clear D. The CDR3 extends over 16 amino acids. Germline CDR1 SGHRS, CDR2 YFSETQ. Trimming stripped 1 base from V and 3 bases from J, with 15 bases between. The CDR3 DNA follows: TGCGCCAGCAGCTTGAAGGGCCGTGTCGGAACAGATACGCAGTATTTT. This translates into CASSLKGRVGTDTQYF.

The CDR3 region has the DNA TGCGCCAGCAGTGAGCTCCAGGGGGTTGACACTGAAGCTTTCTTT. Amino acids: CASSELQGVDTEAFF. V is TRBV10-1 and J is TRBJ1-1, with 7 bases aligning to TRBD1. CDR1 and CDR2 (germline): WNHNN, SYGVQD (reference sequence). J lost 3 bases, V lost 2 bases, and 6 bases had no gene match. The CDR3 covers 15 residues.

The gene calls are TRBV7-2 and TRBJ2-2; no firm D call. The ends were cut back, 3 bases at V and 5 bases at J, with 13 bases in the middle. The germline gives CDR1 SGHTA, CDR2 FQGNSA. The CDR3 covers 15 residues. CDR3 protein: CASSFGTPQTGELFF. The CDR3 DNA reads TGTGCCAGCAGCTTCGGTACCCCTCAGACCGGGGAGCTGTTTTTT.

V gene TRBV7-3 combines with J gene TRBJ2-3, with D maybe TRBD2 (5 bases). The ends were cut back, 8 bases at V and 2 bases at J, with 11 bases in the middle. Germline V gives CDR1 SGHTA, CDR2 FQGTGA. The CDR3 is 13 residues long. Here the CDR3 reads CASGKRHTDTQYF. CDR3 coding DNA: TGTGCCAGCGGCAAGCGGCACACAGATACGCAGTATTTT.

The genes are TRBV9 and TRBJ2-7, with D possibly being TRBD1 or TRBD2 (6 bases each). Between the trimmed V and J ends, which lost 3 bases and 4 bases, there was a span of 8 bases. The germline V gene has CDR1 SGDLS and CDR2 YYNGEE. This CDR3 comprises 12 residues. In nucleotides, the CDR3 is TGTGCCAGCAGCGGAGGGGGGTACGAGCAGTACTTC. Amino acids: CASSGGGYEQYF. Full variable domain (missing parts from reference TRBV9 and TRBJ2-7): DSGVTQTPKHLITATGQRVTLRCSPRSGDLSVYWYQQSLDQGLQFLIQYYNGEERAKGNILERFSAQQFPDLHSELNLSSLELGDSALYFCASSGGGYEQYFGPGTRLTVT.

The chain joins TRBV7-7 to TRBJ2-3, with a possible D match to TRBD2 (7 bases). This CDR3 is built from 15 residues. V gave up 5 bases and J gave up 3 bases, with 15 bases separating them. From germline, CDR1 is SSHAT and CDR2 FNYEAQ (reference sequence). The CDR3: CASSPLGGETDTQYF. The CDR3 coding sequence is TGTGCCAGCAGCCCCCTAGGGGGGGAGACAGATACGCAGTATTTT.

The chain uses TRBV28 and TRBJ1-1; D is undetermined. The V end was cut by 3 bases, the J end by 4 bases, with 3 bases between. The CDR3 spans 11 residues. Germline V gene data show CDR1 as MDHEN and CDR2 as SYDVKM. CDR3 protein: CASSLGTEAFF. CDR3 nucleotide sequence: TGTGCCAGCAGTTTGGGCACTGAAGCTTTCTTT.

The J gene is TRBJ2-7, the V gene TRBV2; 9 bases agree with TRBD1. This CDR3 has 15 residues. Trimming took 1 base from V and 2 from J; bases not matched to a gene: 3. Germline-derived CDR1 and CDR2 are SNHLY and FYNNEI. Written as DNA, the CDR3 is TGTGCCAGCAGTGAAGTAGGGGACAGGGCCTACGAGCAGTACTTC. Translation gives CASSEVGDRAYEQYF.

This chain connects TRBV15 to TRBJ2-1; 12 nucleotides align to TRBD2. Germline CDR1 LNHNV, CDR2 YYDKDF (reference sequence). This CDR3 spans 12 amino acids. The trim removed 1 base at V and 14 bases at J, leaving 0 bases unmatched. The CDR3 spells CATSRASGREFF. In DNA form, the CDR3 reads TGTGCCACCAGCAGAGCTAGCGGGAGGGAGTTCTTC.

The chain combines TRBV10-3 with TRBJ1-2; no firm D call. CDR1 is ENHRY, CDR2 SYGVKD, per germline. V gave up 10 bases and J gave up 6 bases, with 12 bases separating them. The CDR3 has 11 amino acids. The CDR3 DNA reads as TGTGCCACCTCCGCGGGCGATGGCTACACCTTC. Its translation is CATSAGDGYTF.